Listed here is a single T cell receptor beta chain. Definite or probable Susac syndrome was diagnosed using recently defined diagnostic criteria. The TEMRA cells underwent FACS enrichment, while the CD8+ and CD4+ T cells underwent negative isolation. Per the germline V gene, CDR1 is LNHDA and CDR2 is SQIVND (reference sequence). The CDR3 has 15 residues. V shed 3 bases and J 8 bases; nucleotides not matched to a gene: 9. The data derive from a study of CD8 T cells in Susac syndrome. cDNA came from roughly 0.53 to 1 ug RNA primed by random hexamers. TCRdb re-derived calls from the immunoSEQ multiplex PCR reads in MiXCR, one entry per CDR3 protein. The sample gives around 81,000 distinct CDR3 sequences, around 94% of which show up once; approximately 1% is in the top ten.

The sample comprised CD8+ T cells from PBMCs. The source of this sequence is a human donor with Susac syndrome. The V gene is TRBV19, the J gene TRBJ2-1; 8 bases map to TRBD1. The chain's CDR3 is CASSISTGGWDEQFF. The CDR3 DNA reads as TGTGCCAGTAGTATCTCCACAGGGGGTTGGGATGAGCAGTTCTTC.